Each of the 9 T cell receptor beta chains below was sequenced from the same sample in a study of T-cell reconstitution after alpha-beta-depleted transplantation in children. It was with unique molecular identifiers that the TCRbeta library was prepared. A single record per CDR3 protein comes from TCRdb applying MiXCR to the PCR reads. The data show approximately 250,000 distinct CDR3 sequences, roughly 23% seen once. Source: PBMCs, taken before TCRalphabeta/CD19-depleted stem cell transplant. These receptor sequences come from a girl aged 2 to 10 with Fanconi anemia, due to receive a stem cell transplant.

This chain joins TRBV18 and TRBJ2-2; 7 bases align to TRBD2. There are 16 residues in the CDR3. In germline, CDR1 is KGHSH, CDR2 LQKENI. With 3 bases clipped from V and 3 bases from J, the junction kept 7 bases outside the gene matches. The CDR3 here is CASSPASGSYTGELFF. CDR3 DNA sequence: TGTGCCAGCTCACCTGCTAGCGGTTCATACACCGGGGAGCTGTTTTTT.

The CDR3 coding sequence is TGCAGCGTTGTGACTGGACTAGCCTGGGTAGATGAGCAGTTCTTC. As protein: CSVVTGLAWVDEQFF. This chain links TRBV29-1 with TRBJ2-1; TRBD2 agrees at 8 bases. The CDR3 totals 15 residues. Germline V gives CDR1 SQVTM, CDR2 ANQGSEA. With 4 bases clipped from V and 8 bases from J, the junction kept 13 bases outside the gene matches.

The CDR3 spells CASTPGSYNEQFF. CDR3 DNA sequence: TGTGCCAGCACGCCGGGCTCCTACAATGAGCAGTTCTTC. This chain uses TRBV25-1 with TRBJ2-1, with unresolved D. The CDR3 spans 13 residues. V lost 7 bases to trimming and J lost 0 bases, with 7 bases between them. The V gene's germline CDR1 is MGHDK and CDR2 SYGVNS. The full variable domain, completed using reference TRBV25-1 and TRBJ2-1, is EADIYQTPRYLVIGTGKKITLECSQTMGHDKMYWYQQDPGMELHLIHYSYGVNSTEKGDLSSESTVSRIRTEHFPLTLESARPSHTSQYLCASTPGSYNEQFFGPGTRLTVL.

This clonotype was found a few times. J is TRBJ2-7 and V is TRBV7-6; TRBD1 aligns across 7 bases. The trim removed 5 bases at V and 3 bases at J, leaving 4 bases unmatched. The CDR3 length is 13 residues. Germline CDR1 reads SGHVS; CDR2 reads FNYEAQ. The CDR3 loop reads CASSARDSYEQYF. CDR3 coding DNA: TGTGCCAGCAGCGCCCGGGACAGCTACGAGCAGTACTTC.

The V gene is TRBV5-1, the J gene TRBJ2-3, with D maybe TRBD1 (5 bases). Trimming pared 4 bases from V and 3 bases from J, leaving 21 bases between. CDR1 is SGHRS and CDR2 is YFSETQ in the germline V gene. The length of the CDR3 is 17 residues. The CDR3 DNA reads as TGCGCCAGCAGCAGCCGCCCTGGGGCAATGAGGACAGATACGCAGTATTTT. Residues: CASSSRPGAMRTDTQYF.

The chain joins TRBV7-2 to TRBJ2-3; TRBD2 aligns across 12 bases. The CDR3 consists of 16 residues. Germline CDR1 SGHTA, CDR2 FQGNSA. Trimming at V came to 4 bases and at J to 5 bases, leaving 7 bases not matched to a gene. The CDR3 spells CASSSRLAGVEDTQYF. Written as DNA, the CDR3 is TGTGCCAGCAGCTCAAGACTAGCGGGGGTTGAAGATACGCAGTATTTT.

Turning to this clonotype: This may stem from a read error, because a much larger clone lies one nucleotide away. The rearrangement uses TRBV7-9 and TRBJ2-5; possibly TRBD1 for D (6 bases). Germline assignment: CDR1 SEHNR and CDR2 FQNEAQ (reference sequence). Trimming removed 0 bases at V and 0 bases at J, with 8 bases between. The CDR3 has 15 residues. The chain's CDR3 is CASSLAQGYQETQYF. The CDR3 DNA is TGTGCCAGCAGCTTAGCGCAGGGGTACCAAGAGACCCAGTACTTC.

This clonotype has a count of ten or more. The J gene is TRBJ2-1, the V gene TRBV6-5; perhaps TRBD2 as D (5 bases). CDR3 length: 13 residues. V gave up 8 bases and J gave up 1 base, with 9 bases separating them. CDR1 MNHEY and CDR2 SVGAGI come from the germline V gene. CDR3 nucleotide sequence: TGTGCCAGCCATGGACTTTCCTACAATGAGCAGTTCTTC. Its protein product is CASHGLSYNEQFF.

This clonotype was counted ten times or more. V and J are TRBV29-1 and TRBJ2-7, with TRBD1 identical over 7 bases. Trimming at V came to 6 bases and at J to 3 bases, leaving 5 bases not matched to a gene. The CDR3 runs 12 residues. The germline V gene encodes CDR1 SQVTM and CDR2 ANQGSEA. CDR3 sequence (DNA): TGCAGCGTCACCAGGGACAGCTACGAGCAGTACTTC. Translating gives CSVTRDSYEQYF.